This T cell receptor beta chain originates from a study of blood T cell repertoires in COVID-19. The CDR3 is made up of 13 amino acids. The V gene's germline CDR1 is SNHLY and CDR2 FYNNEI. J gave up 8 bases and V 8 bases, and 8 bases lay outside the gene matches. Sequencing was performed with immunoSEQ multiplex PCR; in TCRdb, only in-frame clones are kept and a portion is missing. Of about 190,000 clones detected, roughly three quarters appear once; the ten largest clones hold 17%. The study assigned cohorts using participant-reported clinical history. This receptor was obtained from a woman aged 45-60 years with acute COVID-19. The chain is built from TRBV2 and TRBJ1-5; 8 nucleotides match TRBD1. Sample: PBMCs or T cells enriched from blood (not recorded which). CDR3 DNA sequence: TGTGCCAGCTGCAGACAGGGGATTGAGCCCCAGCATTTT. This gives the protein CASCRQGIEPQHF.